These 7 T cell receptor beta chains were sequenced from one sample in a study of human T cells and chemical hapten exposure. TCRdb passed the RACE reads through MiXCR, listing each CDR3 protein once. This sample has a few hundred thousand distinct CDR3 sequences, with roughly 8% found just once. Time point in this sample: pre-sensitization, week 0. The treatment was: therapeutic diphenylcyclopropenone sensitization with weekly scalp DPC. This specimen was whole blood, taken in connection with sensitization to the hapten diphenylcyclopropenone (DPC). All receptors derive from a man between 18 and 29 years old with alopecia areata. Some clones in this sample may be carry-over from other donors' samples.

This chain links TRBV9 with TRBJ2-5; 9 nucleotides line up with TRBD2. J was trimmed by 4 bases and V by 3 bases; bases with no gene match: 7. There are 15 residues in the CDR3. From germline, CDR1 is SGDLS and CDR2 YYNGEE. Here the CDR3 DNA reads TGTGCCAGCAGCGGTTCGGGACTAGCAGGAGAGACCCAGTACTTC. Its translation is CASSGSGLAGETQYF.

This clonotype was detected only a few times. J is TRBJ1-2 and V is TRBV5-5; 9 bases fit TRBD1. The germline gives CDR1 SGHKS, CDR2 YYEKEE (reference sequence). This CDR3 contains 15 residues. V dropped 3 bases and J dropped 2; count of bases not matched to a gene: 5. The DNA for the CDR3 is TGTGCCAGCAGCTCACAGGGGGCAGGAAACTATGGCTACACCTTC. Its protein is CASSSQGAGNYGYTF. The variable domain in full, completed from reference TRBV5-5 and TRBJ1-2, reads DAGVTQSPTHLIKTRGQQVTLRCSPISGHKSVSWYQQVLGQGPQFIFQYYEKEERGRGNFPDRFSARQFPNYSSELNVNALLLGDSALYLCASSSQGAGNYGYTFGSGTRLTVV.

At least ten counts were recorded for this clonotype. The chain carries TRBV20-1 and TRBJ1-4, with a weak D call TRBD1 (6 bases). The CDR3 has 13 residues. Germline CDR1 reads DFQATT; CDR2 reads SNEGSKA (reference sequence). V lost 2 bases, J lost 8 bases, and 12 bases lay in between. CDR3 DNA sequence: TGCAGTGCTAGACCTCCCGACAGGGAAAAACTGTTTTTT. This translates into CSARPPDREKLFF.

V usage is TRBV20-1 and J usage is TRBJ2-7, with D unresolved. The V gene lost 6 bases and the J gene lost 4 bases, with 13 bases spanning the gap. The CDR3 runs to 12 residues. Germline V gives CDR1 DFQATT, CDR2 SNEGSKA (reference sequence). The CDR3 DNA is TGCAGTGCCCGAAGATTGGGGTACGAGCAGTACTTC. Protein: CSARRLGYEQYF.

Only a few counts were recorded for this clonotype. CDR3: CASSEATGSYEQYV. The CDR3 DNA sequence: TGTGCCAGCAGTGAAGCAACAGGCTCCTACGAGCAGTACGTC. This sequence joins TRBV2 and TRBJ2-7; possible D gene TRBD1, 5 bases. The CDR3 is 14 amino acids. The germline CDR1 and CDR2 sequences are SNHLY and FYNNEI. Trimming pared 0 bases from V and 0 bases from J, leaving 6 bases between.

This clonotype has only a few counts. This chain joins TRBV28 and TRBJ1-5, with D unresolved. The length of the CDR3 is 13 residues. The V end lost 11 bases, the J end lost 6 bases, and 17 bases lay between the germline ends. The V gene's germline CDR1 is MDHEN and CDR2 SYDVKM. CDR3 region: CASLGRRSQPQHF. The CDR3 coding sequence is TGTGCCTCTCTGGGGAGAAGGAGTCAGCCCCAGCATTTT.

The genes are TRBV6-6 and TRBJ1-1, with D unclear. The V gene lost 4 bases and the J gene lost 1 base, with 13 bases spanning the gap. CDR3 length: 15 residues. Germline CDR1 and CDR2: MNHNY and SVGAGI (reference sequence). The CDR3 bases are TGTGCCAGCAGTTGCTCTGGGAGCTCGAACACTGAAGCTTTCTTT. This translates into CASSCSGSSNTEAFF.